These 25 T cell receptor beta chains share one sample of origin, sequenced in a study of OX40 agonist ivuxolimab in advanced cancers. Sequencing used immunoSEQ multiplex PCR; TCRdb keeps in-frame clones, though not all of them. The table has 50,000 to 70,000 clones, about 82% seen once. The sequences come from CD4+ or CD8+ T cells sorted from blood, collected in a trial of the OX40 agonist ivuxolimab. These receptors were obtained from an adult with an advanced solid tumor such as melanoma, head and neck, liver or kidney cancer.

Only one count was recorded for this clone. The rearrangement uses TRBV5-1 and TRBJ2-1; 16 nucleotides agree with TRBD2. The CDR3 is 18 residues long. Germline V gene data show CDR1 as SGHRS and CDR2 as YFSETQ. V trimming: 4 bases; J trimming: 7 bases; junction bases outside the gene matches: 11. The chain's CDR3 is CASSGPRGLAGGKNEQFF. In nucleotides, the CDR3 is TGCGCCAGCAGCGGGCCCCGGGGACTAGCGGGAGGGAAAAATGAGCAGTTCTTC.

Written as DNA, the CDR3 is TGTGCCAGCAGCCAAGTCGGACCCACCAATGAAAAACTGTTTTTT. Translated, it gives CASSQVGPTNEKLFF. This sequence joins TRBV4-2 and TRBJ1-4, with D hard to call. The V gene's germline CDR1 is LGHNA and CDR2 YNFKEQ. The V end lost 1 base, the J end lost 5 bases, and 11 bases lay between the germline ends. The CDR3 covers 15 residues.

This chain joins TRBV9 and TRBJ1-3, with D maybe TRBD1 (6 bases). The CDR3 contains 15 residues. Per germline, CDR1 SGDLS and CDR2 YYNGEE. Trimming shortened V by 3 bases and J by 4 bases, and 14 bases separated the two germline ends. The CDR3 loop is CASSGTGTGGNTIYF. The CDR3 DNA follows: TGTGCCAGCAGCGGAACAGGGACGGGGGGAAACACCATATATTTT.

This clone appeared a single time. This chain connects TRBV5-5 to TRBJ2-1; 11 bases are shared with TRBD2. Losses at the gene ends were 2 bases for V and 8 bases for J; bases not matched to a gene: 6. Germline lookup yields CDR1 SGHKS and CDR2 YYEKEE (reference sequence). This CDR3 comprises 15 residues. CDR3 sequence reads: CASSLSSGRVDEQFF. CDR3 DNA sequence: TGTGCCAGCAGCTTAAGTAGCGGGAGGGTAGATGAGCAGTTCTTC.

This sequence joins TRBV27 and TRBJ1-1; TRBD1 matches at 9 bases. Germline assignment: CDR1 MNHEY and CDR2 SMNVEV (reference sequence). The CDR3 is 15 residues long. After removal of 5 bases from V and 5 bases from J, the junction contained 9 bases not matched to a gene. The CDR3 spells CASSALTGGNTEAFF. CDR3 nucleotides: TGTGCCAGCAGTGCCCTGACAGGGGGAAATACTGAAGCTTTCTTT.

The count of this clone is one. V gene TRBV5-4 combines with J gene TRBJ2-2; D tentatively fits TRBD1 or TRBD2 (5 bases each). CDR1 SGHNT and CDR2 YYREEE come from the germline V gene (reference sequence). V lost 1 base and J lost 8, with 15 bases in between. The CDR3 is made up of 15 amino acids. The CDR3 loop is CASSLFHTGTGELFF. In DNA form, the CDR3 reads TGTGCCAGCAGCTTGTTTCATACTGGGACGGGGGAGCTGTTTTTT.

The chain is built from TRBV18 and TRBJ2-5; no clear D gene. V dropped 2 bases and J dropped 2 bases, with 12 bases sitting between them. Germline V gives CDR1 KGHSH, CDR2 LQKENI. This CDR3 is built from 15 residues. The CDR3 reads CASSPVRARQETQYF. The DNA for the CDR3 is TGTGCCAGCTCACCAGTTAGAGCGAGGCAAGAGACCCAGTACTTC.

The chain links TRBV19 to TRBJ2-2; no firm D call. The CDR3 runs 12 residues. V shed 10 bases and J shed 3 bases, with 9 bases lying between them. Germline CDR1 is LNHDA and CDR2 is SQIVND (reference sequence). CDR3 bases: TGTGCCACCCGCCCGTACACCGGGGAGCTGTTTTTT. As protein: CATRPYTGELFF. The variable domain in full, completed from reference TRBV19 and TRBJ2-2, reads DGGITQSPKYLFRKEGQNVTLSCEQNLNHDAMYWYRQDPGQGLRLIYYSQIVNDFQKGDIAEGYSVSREKKESFPLTVTSAQKNPTAFYLCATRPYTGELFFGEGSRLTVL.

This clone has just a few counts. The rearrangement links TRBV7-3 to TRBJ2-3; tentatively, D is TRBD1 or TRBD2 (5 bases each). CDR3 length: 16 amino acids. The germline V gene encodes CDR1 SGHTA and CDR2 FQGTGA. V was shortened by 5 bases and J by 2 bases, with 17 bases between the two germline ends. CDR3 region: CASSTGAHLNTDTQYF. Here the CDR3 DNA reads TGTGCCAGCAGCACCGGGGCCCATCTTAACACAGATACGCAGTATTTT.

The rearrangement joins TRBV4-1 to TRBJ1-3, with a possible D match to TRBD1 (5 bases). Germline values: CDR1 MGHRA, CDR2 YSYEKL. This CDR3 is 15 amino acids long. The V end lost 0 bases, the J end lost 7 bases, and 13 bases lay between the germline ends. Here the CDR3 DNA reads TGCGCCAGCAGCCAAGATTGGGGGTTAGGCAACACCATATATTTT. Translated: CASSQDWGLGNTIYF.

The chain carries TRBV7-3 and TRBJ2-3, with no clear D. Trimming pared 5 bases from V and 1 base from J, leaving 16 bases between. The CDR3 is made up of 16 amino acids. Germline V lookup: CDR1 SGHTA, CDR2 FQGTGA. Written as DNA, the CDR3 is TGTGCCAGCAGCCCACCAAGACTCCCGGGCACAGATACGCAGTATTTT. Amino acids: CASSPPRLPGTDTQYF.

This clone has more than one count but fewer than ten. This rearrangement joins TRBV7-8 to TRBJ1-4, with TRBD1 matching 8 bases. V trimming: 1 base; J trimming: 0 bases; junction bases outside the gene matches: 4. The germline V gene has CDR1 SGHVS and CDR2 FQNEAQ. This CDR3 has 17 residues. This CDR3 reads CASSLVVTGATNEKLFF. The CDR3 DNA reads TGTGCCAGCAGCTTAGTCGTGACAGGGGCAACTAATGAAAAACTGTTTTTT.

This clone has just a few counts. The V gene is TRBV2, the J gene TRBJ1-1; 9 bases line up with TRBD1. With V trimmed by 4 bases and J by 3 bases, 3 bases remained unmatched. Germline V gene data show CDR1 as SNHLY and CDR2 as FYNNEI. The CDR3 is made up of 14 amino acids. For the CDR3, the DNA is TGTGCCAGCAGTGTTACAGGGGGCTACACTGAAGCTTTCTTT. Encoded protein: CASSVTGGYTEAFF.

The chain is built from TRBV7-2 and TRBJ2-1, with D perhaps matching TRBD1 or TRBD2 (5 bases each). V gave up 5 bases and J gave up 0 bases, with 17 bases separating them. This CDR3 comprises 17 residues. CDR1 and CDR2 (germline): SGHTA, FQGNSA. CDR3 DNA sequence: TGTGCCAGCAGCCCGCCCGGGGCCCCGAGCTCCTACAATGAGCAGTTCTTC. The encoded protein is CASSPPGAPSSYNEQFF.

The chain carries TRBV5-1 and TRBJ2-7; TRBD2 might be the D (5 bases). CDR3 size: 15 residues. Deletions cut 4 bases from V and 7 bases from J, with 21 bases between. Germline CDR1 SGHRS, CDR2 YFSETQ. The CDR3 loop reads CASSPEAASYDEQYF. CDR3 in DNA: TGCGCCAGCAGCCCGGAGGCTGCCTCGTACGATGAGCAGTACTTC.

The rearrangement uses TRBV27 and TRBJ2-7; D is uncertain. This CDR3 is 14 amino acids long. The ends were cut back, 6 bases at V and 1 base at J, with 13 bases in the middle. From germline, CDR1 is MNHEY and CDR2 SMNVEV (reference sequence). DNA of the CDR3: TGTGCCAGCAGCTTAAGGCAGGATTCCTACGAGCAGTACTTC. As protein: CASSLRQDSYEQYF.

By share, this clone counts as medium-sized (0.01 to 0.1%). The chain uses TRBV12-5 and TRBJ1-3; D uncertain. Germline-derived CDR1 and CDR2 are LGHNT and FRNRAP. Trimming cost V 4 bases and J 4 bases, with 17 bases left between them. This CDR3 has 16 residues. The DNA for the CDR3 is TGTGCTAGTGGTTCCGCCCCCCGAGTGGTCGGAAACACCATATATTTT. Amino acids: CASGSAPRVVGNTIYF.

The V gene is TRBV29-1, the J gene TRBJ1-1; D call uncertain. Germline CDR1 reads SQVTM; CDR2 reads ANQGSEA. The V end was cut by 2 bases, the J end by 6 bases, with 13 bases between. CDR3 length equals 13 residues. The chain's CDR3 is CSVELRVTPEAFF. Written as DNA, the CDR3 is TGCAGCGTTGAACTACGGGTGACGCCTGAAGCTTTCTTT. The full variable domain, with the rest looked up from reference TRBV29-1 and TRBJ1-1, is SAVISQKPSRDICQRGTSLTIQCQVDSQVTMMFWYRQQPGQSLTLIATANQGSEATYESGFVIDKFPISRPNLTFSTLTVSNMSPEDSSIYLCSVELRVTPEAFFGQGTRLTVV.

CDR3 sequence (DNA): TGCGCCAGCAGCTTTGGGGAAACATCTGGAAACACCATATATTTT. Its protein product is CASSFGETSGNTIYF. This sequence joins TRBV5-1 and TRBJ1-3; unclear D gene. The CDR3 has 15 residues. V lost 2 bases to trimming and J lost 1 base, with 10 bases between them. The germline gives CDR1 SGHRS, CDR2 YFSETQ. Together with reference TRBV5-1 and TRBJ1-3, the CDR3 gives the full variable domain: KAGVTQTPRYLIKTRGQQVTLSCSPISGHRSVSWYQQTPGQGLQFLFEYFSETQRNKGNFPGRFSGRQFSNSRSEMNVSTLELGDSALYLCASSFGETSGNTIYFGEGSWLTVV.

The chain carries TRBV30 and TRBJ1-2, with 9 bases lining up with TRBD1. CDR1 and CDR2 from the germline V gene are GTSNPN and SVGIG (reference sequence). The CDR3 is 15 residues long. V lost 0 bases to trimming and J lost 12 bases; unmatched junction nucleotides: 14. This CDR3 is CAWSVRLGTGTTHTF. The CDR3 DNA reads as TGTGCCTGGAGTGTAAGGTTAGGGACAGGGACGACTCACACCTTC.

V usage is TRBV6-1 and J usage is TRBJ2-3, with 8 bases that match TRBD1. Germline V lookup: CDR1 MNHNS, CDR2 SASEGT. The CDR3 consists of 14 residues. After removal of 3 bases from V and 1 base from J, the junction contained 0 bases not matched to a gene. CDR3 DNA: TGTGCCAGCAGTGACAGGGGGCGCACAGATACGCAGTATTTT. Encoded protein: CASSDRGRTDTQYF.

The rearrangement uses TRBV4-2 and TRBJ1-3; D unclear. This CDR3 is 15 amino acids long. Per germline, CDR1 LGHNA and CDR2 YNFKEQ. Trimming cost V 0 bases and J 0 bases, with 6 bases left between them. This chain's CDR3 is CASSQDRNSGNTIYF. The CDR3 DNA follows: TGTGCCAGCAGCCAAGATCGGAACTCTGGAAACACCATATATTTT.

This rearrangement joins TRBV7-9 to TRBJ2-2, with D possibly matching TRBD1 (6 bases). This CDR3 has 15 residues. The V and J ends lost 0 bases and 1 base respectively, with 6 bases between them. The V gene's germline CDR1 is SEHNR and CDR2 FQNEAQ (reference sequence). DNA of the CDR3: TGTGCCAGCAGCTTAGCGACAGGGAACACCGGGGAGCTGTTTTTT. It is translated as CASSLATGNTGELFF.

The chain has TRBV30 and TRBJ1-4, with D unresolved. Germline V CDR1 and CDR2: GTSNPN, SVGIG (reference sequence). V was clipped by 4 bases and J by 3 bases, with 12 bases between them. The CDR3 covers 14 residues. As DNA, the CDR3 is TGTGCCTGGAAGTACGGAGGAGCTAATGAAAAACTGTTTTTT. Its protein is CAWKYGGANEKLFF.

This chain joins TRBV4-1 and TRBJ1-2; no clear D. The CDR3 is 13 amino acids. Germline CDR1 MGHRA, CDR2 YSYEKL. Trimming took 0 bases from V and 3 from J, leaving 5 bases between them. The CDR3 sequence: CASSQDGDYGYTF. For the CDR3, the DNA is TGCGCCAGCAGCCAAGATGGGGACTATGGCTACACCTTC.